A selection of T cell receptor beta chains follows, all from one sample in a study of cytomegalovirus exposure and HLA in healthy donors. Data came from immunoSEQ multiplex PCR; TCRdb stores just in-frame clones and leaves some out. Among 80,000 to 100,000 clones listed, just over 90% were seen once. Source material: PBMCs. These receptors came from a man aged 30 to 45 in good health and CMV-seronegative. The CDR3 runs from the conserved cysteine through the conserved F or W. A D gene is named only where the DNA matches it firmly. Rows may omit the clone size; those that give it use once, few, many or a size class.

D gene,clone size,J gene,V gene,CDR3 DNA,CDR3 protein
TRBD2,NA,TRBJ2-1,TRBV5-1,TGCGCCAGCAGCTTGCCTAGCGGGAGGCACAATGAGCAGTTCTTC,CASSLPSGRHNEQFF
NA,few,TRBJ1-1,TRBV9,TGTGCCAGCAGCGTAGGGCGGATCACTGAAGCTTTCTTT,CASSVGRITEAFF
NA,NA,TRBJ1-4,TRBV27,TGTGCCAGCAAGGATCAGGTCCCGGGGGAAAAACTGTTTTTT,CASKDQVPGEKLFF
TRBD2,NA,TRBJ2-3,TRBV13,TGTGCCAGCAGCTCCGGACTAGCGGTAACAGATACGCAGTATTTT,CASSSGLAVTDTQYF
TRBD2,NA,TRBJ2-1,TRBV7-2,TGTGCCAGCAGCTTCGGGGGGTCCTACAATGAGCAGTTCTTC,CASSFGGSYNEQFF
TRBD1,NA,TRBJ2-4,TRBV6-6,TGTGCCAGCAGTTTGGACAGGGAGAACATTCAGTACTTC,CASSLDRENIQYF
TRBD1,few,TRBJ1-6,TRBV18,TGTGCCAGCTCACCACCGCGGACAGGGCTCCATCCAAATTCACCCCTCCACTTT,CASSPPRTGLHPNSPLHF
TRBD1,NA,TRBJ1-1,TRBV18,TGTGCCAGCTCACGGGAAGGGGGCATGAACACTGAAGCTTTCTTT,CASSREGGMNTEAFF
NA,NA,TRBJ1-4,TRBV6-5,TGTGCCAGCAGCCTCAGGGCAGGGCCCGAAAAACTGTTTTTT,CASSLRAGPEKLFF
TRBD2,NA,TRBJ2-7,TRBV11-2,TGTGCCAGCAGCTTTACTAGCGGGAACTACGAGCAGTACTTC,CASSFTSGNYEQYF
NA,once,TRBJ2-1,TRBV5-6,TGTGCCAGCAGCTTGACTAGTCTGAATGAGCAGTTCTTC,CASSLTSLNEQFF
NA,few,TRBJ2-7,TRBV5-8,TGTGCCAGCATAAAGCGCACATCCTACGAGCAGTACTTC,CASIKRTSYEQYF
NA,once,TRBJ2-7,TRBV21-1,TGTGCCAGCAGCAAAGACGGGACAGGGGGGAACGAGCAGTACTTC,CASSKDGTGGNEQYF
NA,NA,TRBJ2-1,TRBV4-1,TGCGCCAGCAGCCAGGCGCCAATTTCTAGCTCCTACAATGAGCAGTTCTTC,CASSQAPISSSYNEQFF
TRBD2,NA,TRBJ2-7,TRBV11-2,TGTGCCAGCAGCTTAGACGTCGGGTTAGCGGGAGGCTACGAGCAGTACTTC,CASSLDVGLAGGYEQYF
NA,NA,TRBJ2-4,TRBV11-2,TGTGCCAGCAGCCAATTCAGGGTGGGAGCCAAAAACATTCAGTACTTC,CASSQFRVGAKNIQYF
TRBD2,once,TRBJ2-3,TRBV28,TGTGCCAGCAGAAGGACTAGCGGGCTCACAGATACGCAGTATTTT,CASRRTSGLTDTQYF
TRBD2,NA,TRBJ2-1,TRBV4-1,TGCGCCAGCAGCCTAACTAGCGCCGAGGCGCAGTTCTTC,CASSLTSAEAQFF
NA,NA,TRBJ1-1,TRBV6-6,TGTGCCAGCAGTACTCGCTTAGAGGCTGAAGCTTTCTTT,CASSTRLEAEAFF
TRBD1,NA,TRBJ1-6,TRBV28,TGTGCCAGCAGACCGACAGGGGGAGTTTCAACCCTCCACTTT,CASRPTGGVSTLHF
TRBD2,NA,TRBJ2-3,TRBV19,TGTGCCAGTAGGAAGGGAGGGATAGCCCACCTTAGCACAGATACGCAGTATTTT,CASRKGGIAHLSTDTQYF
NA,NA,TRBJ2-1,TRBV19,TGTGCCAGTAGTTCGCCTTCGCGGCGGGACCTCTACAATGAGCAGTTCTTC,CASSSPSRRDLYNEQFF
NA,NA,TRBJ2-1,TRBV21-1,TGTGCCAGCAGCCCCAGCTTGGGGGCCAGCTCCTACAATGAGCAGTTCTTC,CASSPSLGASSYNEQFF
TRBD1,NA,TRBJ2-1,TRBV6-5,TGTGCAGTGGGGACAGCGAGATACAATGAGCAGTTCTTC,CAVGTARYNEQFF
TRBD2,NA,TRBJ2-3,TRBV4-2,TGTGCCAGCTCGGCGGGGCGGGGGAACACAGATACGCAGTATTTT,CASSAGRGNTDTQYF
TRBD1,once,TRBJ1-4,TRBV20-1,TGCAGTGCTTCCGCTAAGGGGGCGTTGATTTTT,CSASAKGALIF
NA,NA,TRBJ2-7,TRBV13,TGTGCCAGCAGCTCGGCGGAACTGAAGTACTTC,CASSSAELKYF
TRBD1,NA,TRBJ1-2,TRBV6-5,TGTGCCAGCAGTTACTCCGGGGACAGTCTTAATGGCTACACCTTC,CASSYSGDSLNGYTF
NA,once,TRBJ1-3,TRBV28,TGTGCCACGTTACCGGGTGGGTCTGGAAACACCATATATTTT,CATLPGGSGNTIYF
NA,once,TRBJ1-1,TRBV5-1,TGCGCCAGCAGCTTGGCTCAGGGGAACACTGAAGCTTTCTTT,CASSLAQGNTEAFF
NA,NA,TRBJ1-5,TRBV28,TGTGCCACCGACGGGGATCAGCCCCAGCATTTT,CATDGDQPQHF
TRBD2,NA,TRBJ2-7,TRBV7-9,TGTGCCAGCAGCTTACCCCTGGCTAGCGGGAGGTCCTACGAGCAGTACTTC,CASSLPLASGRSYEQYF
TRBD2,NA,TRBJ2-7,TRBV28,TGTGCCAGCAGTGAGAGCGGGACTCCGAGCTCCTACGAGCAGTACTTC,CASSESGTPSSYEQYF
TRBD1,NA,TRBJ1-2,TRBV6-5,TGTGCCAGCAGTTACGTGGGACAGGTCTTCTTC,CASSYVGQVFF
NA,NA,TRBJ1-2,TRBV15,TGTGCCACCAGTGTATGGGCAGGGTATGGCTACACCTTC,CATSVWAGYGYTF
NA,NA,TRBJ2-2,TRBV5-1,TGCGCCAGCTATCATGGAGGGAGGAACACCGGGGAGCTGTTTTTT,CASYHGGRNTGELFF
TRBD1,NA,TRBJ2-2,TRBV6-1,TGTGCCAGCAGACAGGGGGCGATCACCGGGGAGCTGTTTTTT,CASRQGAITGELFF
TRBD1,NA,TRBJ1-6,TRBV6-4,TGTGCCAGCACTCAAGAGGGACAGGGGAATTCACCCCTCCACTTT,CASTQEGQGNSPLHF
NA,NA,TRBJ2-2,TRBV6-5,TGTGCCAGCAGAAACAGTTACACCGGGGAGCTGTTTTTT,CASRNSYTGELFF
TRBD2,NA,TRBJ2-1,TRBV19,TGTGCCAGTAGTATAGCTAGCGGGAGCCTTCGTACAGGGCAGTTCTTC,CASSIASGSLRTGQFF
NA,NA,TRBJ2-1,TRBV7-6,TGTGCCAGCAGCTTAGAGAGAATCGAGCAGTTCTTC,CASSLERIEQFF
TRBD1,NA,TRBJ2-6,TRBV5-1,TGCGCCAGCAGCCTCCAACAGGGGACGGCACAATCTGGGGCCAACGTCCTGACTTTC,CASSLQQGTAQSGANVLTF
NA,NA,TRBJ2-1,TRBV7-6,TGTGCCAGCAGCGAGCCGCTAGCGAACTCCTACAATGAGCAGTTCTTC,CASSEPLANSYNEQFF
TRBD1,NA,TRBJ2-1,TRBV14,TGTGTCAGCAGCCCTTGGGACAGCCGTAGCTGGTGGGGCCTTAGCTCCTACAATGAGCAGTTCTTC,CVSSPWDSRSWWGLSSYNEQFF
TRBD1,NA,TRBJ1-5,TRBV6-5,TGTGCCAGCAGCTCCGGGACAGATAGCAATCAGCCCCAGCATTTT,CASSSGTDSNQPQHF
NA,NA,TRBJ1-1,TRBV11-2,TGTGCCAGCAGCTTAACTAGCATACTGAACACTGAAGCTTTCTTT,CASSLTSILNTEAFF
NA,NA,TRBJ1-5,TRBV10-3,TGTGCCATCAGTGTGGACATTAGCAATCAGCCCCAGCATTTT,CAISVDISNQPQHF
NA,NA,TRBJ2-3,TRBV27,TGTGCCAGCACCCCTCGCGGGGACGCAGATACGCAGTATTTT,CASTPRGDADTQYF
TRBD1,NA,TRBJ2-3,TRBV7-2,TGTGCCAGCAGCTTGGCCGGGACAGGGGGCACAGATACGCAGTATTTT,CASSLAGTGGTDTQYF
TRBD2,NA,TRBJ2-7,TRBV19,TGTGCCAGTAGTAGAAACTCGGGACTAGCGGGGGTTCGGGGCGCCTACGAGCAGTACTTC,CASSRNSGLAGVRGAYEQYF
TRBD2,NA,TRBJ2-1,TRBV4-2,TGTGCCAGCAGCCAAGACCCGGGTCGGGGGGGTGTGAATGAGCAGTTCTTC,CASSQDPGRGGVNEQFF
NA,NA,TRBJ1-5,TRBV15,TGTGCCACCAGCAATGTAGAAGGCAATCAGCCCCAGCATTTT,CATSNVEGNQPQHF
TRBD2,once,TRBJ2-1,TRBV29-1,TGCAGCTCAACGGGACTAGCGCAAAACAATGAGCAGTTCTTC,CSSTGLAQNNEQFF
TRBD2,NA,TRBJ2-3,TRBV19,TGTGCCAGTAGTACTAGCGGGACTTTAGCAGATACGCAGTATTTT,CASSTSGTLADTQYF